These 29 T cell receptor beta chains were sequenced from one sample in a study of blood T cell repertoires in COVID-19. Clones were read by immunoSEQ multiplex PCR, and TCRdb kept only the in-frame ones, dropping some. The repertoire consists of fewer than 200,000 clones, with 85% to 95% occurring once and the leading ten covering around 4.6%. What was sequenced was peripheral blood. The receptors stem from a woman aged 50 to 60 with acute or convalescent COVID-19.

V and J are TRBV7-2 and TRBJ2-3; D is unclear. The V gene's germline CDR1 is SGHTA and CDR2 FQGNSA. Trimming cost V 6 bases and J 0 bases, with 10 bases left between them. The CDR3 has 14 residues. In nucleotides, the CDR3 is TGTGCCAGCAGTCGTATGGGCAGCACAGATACGCAGTATTTT. Translated: CASSRMGSTDTQYF.

This clone was found a few times. The chain uses TRBV2 and TRBJ1-5; 8 nucleotides line up with TRBD1. Germline CDR1 is SNHLY and CDR2 is FYNNEI. J was trimmed by 5 bases and V by 4 bases; bases with no gene match: 10. CDR3 length equals 16 residues. Here the CDR3 reads CASSVDRSGGHQPQHF. The DNA for the CDR3 is TGTGCCAGCAGTGTCGACCGTTCAGGGGGCCATCAGCCCCAGCATTTT.

This clone came up once. The chain employs TRBV19 and TRBJ1-3; D might be TRBD1 (6 bases). V was trimmed by 5 bases and J by 2 bases, leaving 25 bases between them. This CDR3 is built from 19 residues. CDR1 and CDR2 from the germline V gene are LNHDA and SQIVND (reference sequence). This CDR3 is CASSSPTGLSGHTGNTIYF. CDR3 coding DNA: TGTGCCAGTAGTTCCCCGACAGGCCTGAGCGGACATACTGGAAACACCATATATTTT.

The V and J genes are TRBV27 and TRBJ1-2; 9 nucleotides align to TRBD1. J was trimmed by 3 bases and V by 5 bases; bases with no gene match: 7. Per the germline V gene, CDR1 is MNHEY and CDR2 is SMNVEV (reference sequence). The CDR3 consists of 15 residues. Written as DNA, the CDR3 is TGTGCCAGCAGTCCTCGGGACAGGGCGTACTATGGCTACACCTTC. Amino acid sequence: CASSPRDRAYYGYTF.

The gene calls are TRBV7-9 and TRBJ1-3, with no clear D. Trimming stripped 6 bases from V and 0 bases from J, with 9 bases between. This CDR3 comprises 14 residues. Per the germline V gene, CDR1 is SEHNR and CDR2 is FQNEAQ (reference sequence). CDR3 loop: CASSFNTSGNTIYF. The CDR3 DNA sequence: TGTGCCAGCAGTTTCAACACCTCTGGAAACACCATATATTTT.

The chain joins TRBV6-2 or TRBV6-3 to TRBJ1-2; D is ambiguous. The CDR3 covers 14 residues. V lost 2 bases and J lost 4, with 11 bases in between. Looked up from germline, CDR1 is MNHEY and CDR2 is SVGEGT. CDR3 in amino acids: CASSYDSSPYGYTF. In DNA form, the CDR3 reads TGTGCCAGCAGTTACGACTCGAGTCCCTATGGCTACACCTTC.

The rearrangement links TRBV3-1 (or the pseudogene TRBV3-2) to TRBJ1-5; no clear D gene. V was shortened by 2 bases and J by 4 bases, with 12 bases between the two germline ends. Germline CDR1 LGHDT, CDR2 YNNKEL (reference sequence). The CDR3 length is 15 residues. The CDR3 region is CASSQSSFPNQPQHF. In nucleotides, the CDR3 is TGTGCCAGCAGCCAATCCTCCTTTCCTAATCAGCCCCAGCATTTT.

The genes are TRBV28 and TRBJ1-1, with D perhaps matching TRBD1 (6 bases). Trimming cost V 8 bases and J 5 bases, with 15 bases left between them. In germline, CDR1 is MDHEN, CDR2 SYDVKM. This CDR3 spans 13 amino acids. The CDR3 protein is CASLQGIRTEAFF. As DNA, the CDR3 is TGTGCCAGCCTACAGGGAATCAGGACTGAAGCTTTCTTT.

The chain recombines TRBV29-1 with TRBJ1-1, with D possibly matching TRBD1 (5 bases). Germline V gene data show CDR1 as SQVTM and CDR2 as ANQGSEA. Deletions cut 0 bases from V and 10 bases from J, with 12 bases between. The CDR3 contains 12 residues. Written as DNA, the CDR3 is TGCAGCGTTGAAGATCAGGGTAGGGGAGCTTTCTTT. As protein: CSVEDQGRGAFF.

The chain employs TRBV12-3 or TRBV12-4 and TRBJ2-7; D gene uncertain. V gave up 1 base and J gave up 1 base, with 5 bases separating them. The CDR3 has 13 amino acids. The CDR3 DNA follows: TGTGCCAGCAGTTTAGTAGATTCCTACGAGCAGTACTTC. This translates into CASSLVDSYEQYF.

V and J are TRBV7-2 and TRBJ2-5, with 8 nucleotides matching TRBD2. This CDR3 has 15 amino acids. Trimming cost V 2 bases and J 3 bases; bases outside gene matches: 5. Germline V gives CDR1 SGHTA, CDR2 FQGNSA. CDR3 protein: CASSLNGRVKETQYF. The CDR3 coding sequence is TGTGCCAGCAGCTTAAACGGGAGGGTAAAAGAGACCCAGTACTTC.

The gene calls are TRBV5-3 and TRBJ2-1, with TRBD1 identical over 7 bases. TRBV5-3 is placed among ORFs of uncertain function. V lost 4 bases and J lost 1; bases outside the gene matches: 2. CDR3 length: 14 residues. DNA of the CDR3: TGTGCCAGAAGCGGGGGACAGTCCTACAATGAGCAGTTCTTC. This gives the protein CARSGGQSYNEQFF.

The chain is built from TRBV7-8 and TRBJ1-5, with D uncertain. Germline lookup yields CDR1 SGHVS and CDR2 FQNEAQ. The CDR3 sequence is 15 residues long. Trimming took off 5 bases at V and 6 bases at J, with 17 bases between the two ends. This CDR3 reads CASSQQYGALQPQHF. The CDR3 DNA reads TGTGCCAGCAGCCAGCAATATGGTGCACTTCAGCCCCAGCATTTT.

V is TRBV7-9 and J is TRBJ2-5; possibly TRBD2 for D (5 bases). V lost 5 bases, J lost 5 bases, and 15 bases lay in between. Per the germline V gene, CDR1 is SEHNR and CDR2 is FQNEAQ (reference sequence). This CDR3 is built from 14 residues. CDR3 loop: CASSPGSVGETQYF. Here the CDR3 DNA reads TGTGCCAGCAGCCCGGGGTCGGTGGGGGAGACCCAGTACTTC.

The chain links TRBV19 to TRBJ1-1, with 7 positions matching TRBD1. This CDR3 contains 16 residues. The germline CDR1 and CDR2 sequences are LNHDA and SQIVND (reference sequence). Unmatched junction bases numbered 9, after V lost 3 bases and J lost 2 bases. This chain's CDR3 is CASSITGVTSNTEAFF. CDR3 sequence (DNA): TGTGCCAGTAGTATCACAGGGGTCACAAGTAACACTGAAGCTTTCTTT.

The genes are TRBV28 and TRBJ2-7, with D possibly matching TRBD2 (6 bases). The CDR3 length is 15 residues. V was pared by 4 bases and J by 0 bases, with 13 bases between. Germline lookup yields CDR1 MDHEN and CDR2 SYDVKM. The CDR3: CASSSLVGGSYEQYF. CDR3 coding DNA: TGTGCCAGCAGTTCCTTGGTGGGGGGCTCCTACGAGCAGTACTTC. The variable domain in full, completed from reference TRBV28 and TRBJ2-7, reads DVKVTQSSRYLVKRTGEKVFLECVQDMDHENMFWYRQDPGLGLRLIYFSYDVKMKEKGDIPEGYSVSREKKERFSLILESASTNQTSMYLCASSSLVGGSYEQYFGPGTRLTVT.

The V and J genes are TRBV28 and TRBJ1-5, with 7 bases lining up with TRBD1. The CDR3 is made up of 14 amino acids. After removal of 5 bases from V and 6 bases from J, the junction contained 7 bases not matched to a gene. The germline gives CDR1 MDHEN, CDR2 SYDVKM. For the CDR3, the DNA is TGTGCCAGCAGTCACAGACAGGGTCTTCAGCCCCAGCATTTT. This gives the protein CASSHRQGLQPQHF.

The chain uses TRBV6-1 and TRBJ2-7; TRBD2 matches 9 bases. J gave up 4 bases and V 2 bases, and 9 bases lay outside the gene matches. The germline V gene encodes CDR1 MNHNS and CDR2 SASEGT. The CDR3 length is 16 residues. The CDR3 DNA reads as TGTGCCAGCAGTGAATCGCCTAGCGGGGCTTTATACGAGCAGTACTTC. It translates to CASSESPSGALYEQYF.

In this sample, this clone turned up once. The chain combines TRBV30 with TRBJ2-2; D uncertain. The CDR3 covers 11 residues. Germline assignment: CDR1 GTSNPN and CDR2 SVGIG (reference sequence). Trimming left V 2 bases short and J 6 bases short, with 4 bases between. The CDR3 spells CAWSPSGELFF. The CDR3 bases are TGTGCCTGGAGTCCTTCCGGGGAGCTGTTTTTT.

This clone was recorded once. V is TRBV4-1 and J is TRBJ2-7, with 13 bases lining up with TRBD2. From germline, CDR1 is MGHRA and CDR2 YSYEKL. V lost 2 bases to trimming and J lost 5 bases; unmatched junction nucleotides: 6. The CDR3 is 16 amino acids. CDR3 residues: CASSQTSGRAPHEQYF. CDR3 in DNA: TGCGCCAGCAGCCAAACTAGCGGGAGGGCCCCCCACGAGCAGTACTTC.

CDR3 coding DNA: TGTGCCTGGCTTCCCGGGACTAGCAGCCAAGAGACCCAGTACTTC. Its translation: CAWLPGTSSQETQYF. The chain couples TRBV30 to TRBJ2-5; 9 bases agree with TRBD2. The CDR3 totals 15 residues. CDR1 is GTSNPN, CDR2 SVGIG, per germline (reference sequence). After removal of 5 bases from V and 1 base from J, the junction contained 8 bases not matched to a gene. Using reference TRBV30 and TRBJ2-5 for the parts outside the CDR3, the full variable domain is SQTIHQWPATLVQPVGSPLSLECTVEGTSNPNLYWYRQAAGRGLQLLFYSVGIGQISSEVPQNLSASRPQDRQFILSSKKLLLSDSGFYLCAWLPGTSSQETQYFGPGTRLLVL.

The rearrangement links TRBV20-1 to TRBJ2-6, with D tentatively TRBD1 (5 bases). Germline V lookup: CDR1 DFQATT, CDR2 SNEGSKA (reference sequence). With 3 bases removed from V and 2 bases from J, the gap between germline ends came to 14 bases. The CDR3 is 16 amino acids. CDR3 sequence (DNA): TGCAGTGCTAGTCCACCAGGGAACGCTGGGGCCAACGTCCTGACTTTC. It specifies CSASPPGNAGANVLTF.

The genes are TRBV30 and TRBJ2-1; D is unresolved. This CDR3 is built from 13 residues. Trimming took 2 bases from V and 4 from J, leaving 9 bases between them. Germline loops: CDR1 GTSNPN, CDR2 SVGIG (reference sequence). In DNA, the CDR3 is TGTGCCTGGAGTACGACACGGTACAATGAGCAGTTCTTC. Residues: CAWSTTRYNEQFF.

This clone has a handful of counts. CDR3 region: CASSYSSRVRYEQYF. The CDR3, as DNA: TGTGCCAGCAGTTACTCCAGCCGGGTTCGCTACGAGCAGTACTTC. V and J are TRBV6-5 and TRBJ2-7; D remains unclear. The V end was cut by 0 bases, the J end by 3 bases, with 12 bases between. CDR3 size: 15 residues. Germline assignment: CDR1 MNHEY and CDR2 SVGAGI.

The chain uses TRBV5-8 and TRBJ2-3, with 7 bases matching TRBD2. This CDR3 is built from 15 residues. The germline V gene encodes CDR1 SGHTS and CDR2 YDEGEE. With 2 bases clipped from V and 4 bases from J, the junction kept 7 bases outside the gene matches. This chain's CDR3 is CASSLGLVFADTQYF. As DNA, the CDR3 is TGTGCCAGCAGCTTAGGACTAGTTTTCGCAGATACGCAGTATTTT.

The chain carries TRBV7-9 and TRBJ2-7; 9 positions match TRBD1. V dropped 5 bases and J dropped 5; count of bases not matched to a gene: 10. This CDR3 is built from 15 residues. Germline loops: CDR1 SEHNR, CDR2 FQNEAQ (reference sequence). The CDR3 nucleotides read TGTGCCAGCAGCCCTCCCGGGACAGGGATGCACGAGCAGTACTTC. This codes for CASSPPGTGMHEQYF.

The genes are TRBV5-1 and TRBJ1-6; D is uncertain. Trimming took off 0 bases at V and 3 bases at J, with 10 bases between the two ends. Germline CDR1 is SGHRS and CDR2 is YFSETQ. This CDR3 has 16 amino acids. In DNA, the CDR3 is TGCGCCAGCAGCTTGGCCTCGGGAGACTATAATTCACCCCTCCACTTT. Its protein product is CASSLASGDYNSPLHF.

Concerning this clone itself: Distinct nucleotide sequences in the sample also encode this CDR3. The V gene is TRBV28, the J gene TRBJ1-2; 8 bases map to TRBD1. The CDR3 totals 13 residues. V trimming: 6 bases; J trimming: 5 bases; junction bases outside the gene matches: 5. Germline loops: CDR1 MDHEN, CDR2 SYDVKM. CDR3 in amino acids: CASSSGQGYGYTF. CDR3 sequence (DNA): TGTGCCAGCAGCTCAGGACAGGGTTATGGCTACACCTTC.

The V gene is TRBV30, the J gene TRBJ2-1, with D unclear. The V end lost 1 base, the J end lost 9 bases, and 10 bases lay between the germline ends. In germline, CDR1 is GTSNPN, CDR2 SVGIG (reference sequence). The CDR3 has 12 amino acids. This chain's CDR3 is CAWSGPLGEQFF. CDR3 nucleotide sequence: TGTGCCTGGAGTGGGCCTCTAGGTGAGCAGTTCTTC.